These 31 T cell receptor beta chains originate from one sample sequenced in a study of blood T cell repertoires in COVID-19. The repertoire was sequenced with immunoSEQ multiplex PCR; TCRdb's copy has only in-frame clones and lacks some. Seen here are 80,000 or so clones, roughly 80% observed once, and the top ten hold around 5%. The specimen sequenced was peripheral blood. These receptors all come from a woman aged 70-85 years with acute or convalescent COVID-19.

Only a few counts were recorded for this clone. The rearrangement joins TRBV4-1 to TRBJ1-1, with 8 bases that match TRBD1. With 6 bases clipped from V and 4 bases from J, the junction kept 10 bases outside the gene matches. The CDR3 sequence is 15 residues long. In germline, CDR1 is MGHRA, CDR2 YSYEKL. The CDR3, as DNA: TGCGCCAGCAGTCAGATCCAGGGGGCGGCCACTGAAGCTTTCTTT. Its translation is CASSQIQGAATEAFF.

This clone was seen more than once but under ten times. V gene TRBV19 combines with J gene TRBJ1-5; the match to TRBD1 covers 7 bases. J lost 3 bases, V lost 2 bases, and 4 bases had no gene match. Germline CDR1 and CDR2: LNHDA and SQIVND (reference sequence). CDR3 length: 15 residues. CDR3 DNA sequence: TGTGCCAGTAGTATATACCAGGGGGTCAATCAGCCCCAGCATTTT. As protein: CASSIYQGVNQPQHF. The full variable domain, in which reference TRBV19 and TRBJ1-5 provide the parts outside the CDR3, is DGGITQSPKYLFRKEGQNVTLSCEQNLNHDAMYWYRQDPGQGLRLIYYSQIVNDFQKGDIAEGYSVSREKKESFPLTVTSAQKNPTAFYLCASSIYQGVNQPQHFGDGTRLSIL.

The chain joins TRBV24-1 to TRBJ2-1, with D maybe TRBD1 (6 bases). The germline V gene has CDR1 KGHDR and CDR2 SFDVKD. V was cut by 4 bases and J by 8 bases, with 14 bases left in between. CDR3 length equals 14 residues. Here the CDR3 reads CATSEAGQHHEQFF. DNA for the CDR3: TGTGCCACCAGTGAGGCCGGACAGCACCATGAGCAGTTCTTC.

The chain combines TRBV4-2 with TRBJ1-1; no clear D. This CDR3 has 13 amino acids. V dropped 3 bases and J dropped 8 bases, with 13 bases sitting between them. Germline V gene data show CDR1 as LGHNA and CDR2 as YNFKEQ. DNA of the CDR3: TGTGCCAGCAGCCAGATGGGCTTTCTAGAAGCTTTCTTT. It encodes CASSQMGFLEAFF.

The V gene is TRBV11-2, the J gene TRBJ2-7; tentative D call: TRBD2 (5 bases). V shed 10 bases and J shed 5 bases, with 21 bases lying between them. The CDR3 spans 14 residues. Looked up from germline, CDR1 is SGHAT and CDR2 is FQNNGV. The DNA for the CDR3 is TGTGCCATCAATCTTCCCGGGGTCCGGGACGAGCAGTACTTC. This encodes CAINLPGVRDEQYF.

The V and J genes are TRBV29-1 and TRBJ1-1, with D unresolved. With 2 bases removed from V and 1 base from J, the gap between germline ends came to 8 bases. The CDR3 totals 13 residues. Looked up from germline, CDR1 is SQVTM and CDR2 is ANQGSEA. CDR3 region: CSVEPSENTEAFF. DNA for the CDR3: TGCAGCGTTGAACCTTCAGAGAACACTGAAGCTTTCTTT.

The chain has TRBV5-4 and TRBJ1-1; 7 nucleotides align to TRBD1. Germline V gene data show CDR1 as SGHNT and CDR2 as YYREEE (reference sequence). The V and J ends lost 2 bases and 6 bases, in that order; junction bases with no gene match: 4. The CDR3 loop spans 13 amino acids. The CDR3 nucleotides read TGTGCCAGCAGCTTAACAGGGGTCCCTGAAGCTTTCTTT. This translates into CASSLTGVPEAFF.

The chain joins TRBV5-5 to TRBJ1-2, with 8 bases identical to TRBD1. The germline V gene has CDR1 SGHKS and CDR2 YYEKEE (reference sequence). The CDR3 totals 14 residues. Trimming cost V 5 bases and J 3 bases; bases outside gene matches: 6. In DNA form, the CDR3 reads TGTGCCAGCAGTTCGAACAGGGGGGACTATGGCTACACCTTC. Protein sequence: CASSSNRGDYGYTF.

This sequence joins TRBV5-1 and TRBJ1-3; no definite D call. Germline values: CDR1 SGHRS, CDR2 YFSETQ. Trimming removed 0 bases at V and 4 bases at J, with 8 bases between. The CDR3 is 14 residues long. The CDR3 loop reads CASSLAAGGNTIYF. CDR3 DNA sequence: TGCGCCAGCAGCTTGGCGGCAGGCGGAAACACCATATATTTT.

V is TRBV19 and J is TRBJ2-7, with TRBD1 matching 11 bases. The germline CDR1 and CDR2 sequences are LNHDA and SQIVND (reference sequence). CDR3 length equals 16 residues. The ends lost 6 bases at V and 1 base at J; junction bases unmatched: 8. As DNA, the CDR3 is TGTGCCAGTAGGGGGATCGGACAGGGGGCGTCCTACGAGCAGTACTTC. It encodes CASRGIGQGASYEQYF. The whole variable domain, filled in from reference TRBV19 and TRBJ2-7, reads DGGITQSPKYLFRKEGQNVTLSCEQNLNHDAMYWYRQDPGQGLRLIYYSQIVNDFQKGDIAEGYSVSREKKESFPLTVTSAQKNPTAFYLCASRGIGQGASYEQYFGPGTRLTVT.

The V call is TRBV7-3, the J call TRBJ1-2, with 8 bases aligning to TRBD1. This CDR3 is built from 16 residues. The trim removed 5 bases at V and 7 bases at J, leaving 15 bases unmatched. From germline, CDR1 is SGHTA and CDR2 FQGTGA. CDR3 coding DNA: TGTGCCAGCAGCCCAAACCAGGGGGCGCGTTTCTTTGGCTACACCTTC. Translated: CASSPNQGARFFGYTF. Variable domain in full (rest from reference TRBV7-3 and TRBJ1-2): GAGVSQTPSNKVTEKGKYVELRCDPISGHTALYWYRQSLGQGPEFLIYFQGTGAADDSGLPNDRFFAVRPEGSVSTLKIQRTERGDSAVYLCASSPNQGARFFGYTFGSGTRLTVV.

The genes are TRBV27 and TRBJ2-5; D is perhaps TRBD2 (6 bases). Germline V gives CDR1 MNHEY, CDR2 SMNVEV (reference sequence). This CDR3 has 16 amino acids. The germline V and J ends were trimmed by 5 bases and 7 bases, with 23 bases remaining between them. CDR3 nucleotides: TGTGCCAGCAGTCCCTTCCGGGACGGGGGATTGAGGACCCAGTACTTC. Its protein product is CASSPFRDGGLRTQYF.

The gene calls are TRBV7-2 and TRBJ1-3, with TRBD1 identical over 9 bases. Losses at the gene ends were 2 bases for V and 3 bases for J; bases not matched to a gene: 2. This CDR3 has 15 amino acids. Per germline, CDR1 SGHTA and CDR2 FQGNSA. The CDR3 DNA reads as TGTGCCAGCAGCTTACAGACAGGGGGTGGAAACACCATATATTTT. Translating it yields CASSLQTGGGNTIYF.

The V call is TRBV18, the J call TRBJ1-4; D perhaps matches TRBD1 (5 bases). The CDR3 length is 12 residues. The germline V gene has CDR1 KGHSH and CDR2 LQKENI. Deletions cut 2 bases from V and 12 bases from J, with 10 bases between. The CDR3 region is CASSPNGHELFF. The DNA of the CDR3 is TGTGCCAGCTCACCAAATGGACACGAACTGTTTTTT.

Here the CDR3 reads CASRSDSSYEQYF. CDR3 coding DNA: TGTGCCAGCAGATCGGACAGTTCCTACGAGCAGTACTTC. The V and J genes are TRBV3-1 (or the pseudogene TRBV3-2) and TRBJ2-7; D is perhaps TRBD1 (6 bases). V was shortened by 6 bases and J by 1 base, with 10 bases between the two germline ends. The germline V gene has CDR1 LGHDT and CDR2 YNNKEL (reference sequence). This CDR3 contains 13 residues.

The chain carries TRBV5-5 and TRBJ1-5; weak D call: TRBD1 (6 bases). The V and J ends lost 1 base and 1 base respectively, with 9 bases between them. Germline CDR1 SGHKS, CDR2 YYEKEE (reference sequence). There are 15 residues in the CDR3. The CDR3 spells CASSLPGQSNQPQHF. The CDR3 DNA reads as TGTGCCAGCAGCTTGCCCGGACAGAGCAATCAGCCCCAGCATTTT.

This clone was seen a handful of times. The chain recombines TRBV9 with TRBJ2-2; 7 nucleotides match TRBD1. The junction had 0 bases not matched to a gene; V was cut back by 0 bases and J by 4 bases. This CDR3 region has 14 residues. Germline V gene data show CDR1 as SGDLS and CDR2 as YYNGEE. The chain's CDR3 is CASSVEGATGELFF. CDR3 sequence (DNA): TGTGCCAGCAGCGTAGAGGGGGCCACCGGGGAGCTGTTTTTT.

The CDR3 region has the DNA TGTGCTAGTGGCAATCCGGACGGGATTAGCAATCAGCCCCAGCATTTT. Amino acid sequence: CASGNPDGISNQPQHF. The V gene is TRBV12-5, the J gene TRBJ1-5; no clear D. CDR3 size: 16 residues. Trimming left V 6 bases short and J 0 bases short, with 15 bases between. In germline, CDR1 is LGHNT, CDR2 FRNRAP.

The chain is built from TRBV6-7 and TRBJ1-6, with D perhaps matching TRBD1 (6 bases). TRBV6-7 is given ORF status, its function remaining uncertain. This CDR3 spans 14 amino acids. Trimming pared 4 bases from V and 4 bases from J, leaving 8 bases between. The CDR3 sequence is CASSWDKYNSPLHF. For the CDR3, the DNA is TGTGCCAGCAGTTGGGACAAGTATAATTCACCCCTCCACTTT.

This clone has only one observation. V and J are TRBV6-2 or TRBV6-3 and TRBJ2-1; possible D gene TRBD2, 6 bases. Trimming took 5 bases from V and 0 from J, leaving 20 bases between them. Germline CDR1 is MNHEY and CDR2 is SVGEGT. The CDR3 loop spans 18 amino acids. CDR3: CASSPWVQRVSSYNEQFF. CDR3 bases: TGTGCCAGCAGTCCCTGGGTCCAGCGGGTCAGCTCCTACAATGAGCAGTTCTTC.

The CDR3 DNA sequence: TGCGCCAGCAGCGTGGACACTAACTATGGCTACACCTTC. Amino acids: CASSVDTNYGYTF. This chain uses TRBV5-1 with TRBJ1-2; D possibly corresponds to TRBD1 (5 bases). This CDR3 is built from 13 residues. Per the germline V gene, CDR1 is SGHRS and CDR2 is YFSETQ. Between the trimmed V and J ends, which lost 4 bases and 0 bases, there was a span of 7 bases. Drawing the rest from reference TRBV5-1 and TRBJ1-2, the complete variable domain is KAGVTQTPRYLIKTRGQQVTLSCSPISGHRSVSWYQQTPGQGLQFLFEYFSETQRNKGNFPGRFSGRQFSNSRSEMNVSTLELGDSALYLCASSVDTNYGYTFGSGTRLTVV.

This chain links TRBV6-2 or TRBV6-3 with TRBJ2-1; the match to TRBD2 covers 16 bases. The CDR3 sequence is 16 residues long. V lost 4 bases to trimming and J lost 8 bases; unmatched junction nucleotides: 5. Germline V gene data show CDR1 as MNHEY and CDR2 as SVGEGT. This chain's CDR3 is CASSFPGTSGGDEQFF. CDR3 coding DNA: TGTGCCAGCAGTTTTCCCGGGACTAGCGGGGGGGATGAGCAGTTCTTC.

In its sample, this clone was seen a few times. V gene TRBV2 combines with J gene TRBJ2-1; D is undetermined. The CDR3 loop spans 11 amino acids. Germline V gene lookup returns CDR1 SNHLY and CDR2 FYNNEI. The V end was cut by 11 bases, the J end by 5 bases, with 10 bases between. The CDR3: CAALLDNEQFF. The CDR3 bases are TGTGCCGCCCTGCTAGACAATGAGCAGTTCTTC.

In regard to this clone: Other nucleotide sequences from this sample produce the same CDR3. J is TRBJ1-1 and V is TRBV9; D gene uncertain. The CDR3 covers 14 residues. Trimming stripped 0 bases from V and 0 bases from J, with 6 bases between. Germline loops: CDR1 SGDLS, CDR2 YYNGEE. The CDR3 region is CASSVDRLNTEAFF. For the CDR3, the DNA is TGTGCCAGCAGCGTAGACCGGTTGAACACTGAAGCTTTCTTT.

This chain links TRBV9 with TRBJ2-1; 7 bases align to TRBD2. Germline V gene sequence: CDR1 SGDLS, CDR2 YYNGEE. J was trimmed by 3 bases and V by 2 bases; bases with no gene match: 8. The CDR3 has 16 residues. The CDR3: CASSVERGRGYNEQFF. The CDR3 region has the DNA TGTGCCAGCAGCGTGGAGCGGGGAAGGGGCTACAATGAGCAGTTCTTC.

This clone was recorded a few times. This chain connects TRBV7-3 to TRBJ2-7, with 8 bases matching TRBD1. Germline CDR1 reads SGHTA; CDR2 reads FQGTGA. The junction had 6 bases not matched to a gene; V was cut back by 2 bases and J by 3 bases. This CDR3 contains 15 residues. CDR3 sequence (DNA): TGTGCCAGCAGCTTAGACGCAGGGGGCGACTACGAGCAGTACTTC. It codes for CASSLDAGGDYEQYF.

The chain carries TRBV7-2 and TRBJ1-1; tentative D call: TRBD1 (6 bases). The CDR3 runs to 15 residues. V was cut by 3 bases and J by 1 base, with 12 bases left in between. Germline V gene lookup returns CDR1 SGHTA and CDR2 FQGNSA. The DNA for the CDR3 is TGTGCCAGCAGCTTTGCCACAGGGCCGAACACTGAAGCTTTCTTT. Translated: CASSFATGPNTEAFF.

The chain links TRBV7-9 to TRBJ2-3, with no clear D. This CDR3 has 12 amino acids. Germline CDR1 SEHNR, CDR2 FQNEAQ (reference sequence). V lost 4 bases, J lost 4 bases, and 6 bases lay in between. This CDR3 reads CASSSSADTQYF. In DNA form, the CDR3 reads TGTGCCAGCAGCTCTTCCGCAGATACGCAGTATTTT.

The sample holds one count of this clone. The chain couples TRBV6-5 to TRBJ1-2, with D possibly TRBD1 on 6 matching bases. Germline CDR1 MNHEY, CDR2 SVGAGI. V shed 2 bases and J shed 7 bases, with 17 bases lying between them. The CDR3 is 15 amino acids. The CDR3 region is CASSYVTGWSLGYTF. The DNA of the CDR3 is TGTGCCAGCAGTTACGTTACAGGGTGGAGTCTTGGCTACACCTTC.

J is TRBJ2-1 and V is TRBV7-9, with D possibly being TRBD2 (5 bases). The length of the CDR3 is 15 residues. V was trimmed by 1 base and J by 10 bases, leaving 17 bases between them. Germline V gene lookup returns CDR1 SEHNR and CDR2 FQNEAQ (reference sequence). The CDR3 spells CASSLVLAGATEQFF. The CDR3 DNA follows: TGTGCCAGCAGCTTAGTTTTGGCGGGTGCCACGGAGCAGTTCTTC.

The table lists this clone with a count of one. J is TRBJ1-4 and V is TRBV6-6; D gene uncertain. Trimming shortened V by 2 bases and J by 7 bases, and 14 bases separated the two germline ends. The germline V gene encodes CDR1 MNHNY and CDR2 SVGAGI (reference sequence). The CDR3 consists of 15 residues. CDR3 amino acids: CASSYGGSRGEKLFF. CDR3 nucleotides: TGTGCCAGCAGTTACGGCGGGTCCCGGGGTGAAAAACTGTTTTTT.